This T cell receptor beta chain was obtained from a study of post-analysis software for immune sequencing data. This CDR3 is built from 13 residues. Trimming took off 5 bases at V and 2 bases at J, with 13 bases between the two ends. The germline gives CDR1 SQVTM, CDR2 ANQGSEA. Findings and caveats of the study: Patients had higher frequencies than controls of roughly 5 TRBV segments, including TRBV5-6, TRBV5-1 and TRBV20-1.

The library was made from cDNA and included unique molecular identifiers. TCRdb re-called the PCR reads through MiXCR, storing one row per CDR3 protein. The sample consists of 750,000 to 950,000 distinct CDR3 sequences, around 53% of them appearing once. Concerning this clonotype: Antigen unknown.

This receptor was taken from a girl aged 10 to 17 with multiple sclerosis. The rearrangement links TRBV29-1 to TRBJ2-7; no definite D call. Sequenced material: blood. The CDR3, as DNA: TGCAGCGTTTGCGAGCATAGTCCCTACGAGCAGTACTTC. Translated, it gives CSVCEHSPYEQYF.